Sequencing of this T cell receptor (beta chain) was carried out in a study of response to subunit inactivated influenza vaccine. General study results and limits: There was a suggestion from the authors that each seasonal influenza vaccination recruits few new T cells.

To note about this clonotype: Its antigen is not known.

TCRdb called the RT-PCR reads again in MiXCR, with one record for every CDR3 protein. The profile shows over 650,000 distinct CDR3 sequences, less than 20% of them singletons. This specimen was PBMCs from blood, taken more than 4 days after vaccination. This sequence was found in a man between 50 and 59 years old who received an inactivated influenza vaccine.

CDR3 in DNA: TGCGCCAGCAGCCAAGATCCGGGACACCTATCAGGGCCCCAGCATTTT. This codes for CASSQDPGHLSGPQHF. This rearrangement joins TRBV4-1 to TRBJ1-5; possibly TRBD1 for D (6 bases). CDR3 length: 16 amino acids. With 0 bases removed from V and 9 bases from J, the gap between germline ends came to 18 bases. Germline CDR1 MGHRA, CDR2 YSYEKL.